These 14 T cell receptor beta chains were sequenced from one sample in a study of T-cell memory formation after mild COVID-19. TCRdb analysed the 5' RACE reads with MiXCR anew, one entry per CDR3 protein. Here the sample spans nearly 110,000 distinct CDR3 sequences, under 15% being singletons. The specimen was PBMCs or a T cell subset sorted from them (not recorded which). The receptors were gathered from a man aged 18 to 29 who had mild COVID-19 (a few samples of this study predate the infection). Cell type and time point are not known.

This clonotype was observed a few times. The chain uses TRBV27 and TRBJ2-2, with D perhaps TRBD2 (6 bases). The CDR3 has 16 amino acids. Trimming left V 3 bases short and J 2 bases short, with 13 bases between. In germline, CDR1 is MNHEY, CDR2 SMNVEV (reference sequence). In nucleotides, the CDR3 is TGTGCCAGCAGTTTCCTCCCGGGACTCAACACCGGGGAGCTGTTTTTT. Residues: CASSFLPGLNTGELFF.

The rearrangement joins TRBV6-5 to TRBJ2-4; TRBD1 is a possible D gene (5 bases). V was clipped by 5 bases and J by 1 base, with 15 bases between them. CDR3 length: 16 residues. Germline CDR1 reads MNHEY; CDR2 reads SVGAGI. The CDR3 sequence is CASSGAHPEAKNIQYF. The CDR3 nucleotides are TGTGCCAGCAGTGGGGCACACCCGGAGGCCAAAAACATTCAGTACTTC.

V and J are TRBV7-9 and TRBJ2-2, with 9 bases fitting TRBD2. The CDR3 is 17 residues long. Unmatched junction bases numbered 7, after V lost 5 bases and J lost 0 bases. In germline, CDR1 is SEHNR, CDR2 FQNEAQ (reference sequence). The CDR3 reads CASSPRGGGANTGELFF. CDR3 in DNA: TGTGCCAGCAGCCCCCGGGGCGGGGGGGCGAACACCGGGGAGCTGTTTTTT.

This clonotype has a handful of counts. V and J are TRBV4-1 and TRBJ2-4; D may be TRBD2 (6 bases). Germline V lookup: CDR1 MGHRA, CDR2 YSYEKL. Deletions cut 3 bases from V and 4 bases from J, with 13 bases between. The CDR3 contains 15 residues. The CDR3 DNA sequence: TGCGCCAGCAGCCACCCAGGGACTGCTAAAAACATTCAGTACTTC. It is translated as CASSHPGTAKNIQYF.

This chain connects TRBV29-1 to TRBJ2-7, with TRBD1 as a possible D gene (5 bases). From germline, CDR1 is SQVTM and CDR2 ANQGSEA. With 0 bases removed from V and 12 bases from J, the gap between germline ends came to 12 bases. The CDR3 contains 11 residues. This CDR3 reads CSVEDYGARYF. DNA for the CDR3: TGCAGCGTTGAAGATTATGGGGCTCGGTACTTC.

This clonotype was found a few times. CDR3 amino acids: CASSFDRAWGYTF. CDR3 bases: TGTGCCAGCAGCTTTGACAGGGCCTGGGGCTACACCTTC. The rearrangement uses TRBV7-2 and TRBJ1-2; 7 bases agree with TRBD1. V lost 3 bases and J lost 8; bases outside the gene matches: 6. From germline, CDR1 is SGHTA and CDR2 FQGNSA. CDR3 size: 13 residues.

This chain joins TRBV6-2 or TRBV6-3 and TRBJ1-2; D remains ambiguous. The ends were cut back, 8 bases at V and 4 bases at J, with 17 bases in the middle. Germline V CDR1 and CDR2: MNHEY, SVGEGT. The CDR3 extends over 14 amino acids. The CDR3 DNA reads TGTGCCAGCGTGGGCCACTCAGACATCTATGGCTACACCTTC. Protein product: CASVGHSDIYGYTF.

V usage is TRBV20-1 and J usage is TRBJ1-3; D uncertain. Trimming stripped 0 bases from V and 0 bases from J, with 6 bases between. CDR1 and CDR2 (germline): DFQATT, SNEGSKA (reference sequence). The CDR3 is 14 residues long. CDR3 sequence (DNA): TGCAGTGCTAGAGACGAGAGCTCTGGAAACACCATATATTTT. Translated: CSARDESSGNTIYF.

CDR3 DNA: TGTGCCAGCAGCCCCGGGCAGGGGGCCTTGGAAAAACTGTTTTTT. Its protein product is CASSPGQGALEKLFF. The chain uses TRBV9 and TRBJ1-4; 8 bases agree with TRBD1. CDR3 size: 15 residues. The V segment lost 4 bases and the J segment 8 bases; nucleotides outside the gene matches: 10. Looked up from germline, CDR1 is SGDLS and CDR2 is YYNGEE.

This clonotype occurred a few times. The rearrangement joins TRBV2 to TRBJ2-3; 9 bases are a match to TRBD2. The CDR3 totals 15 residues. V lost 7 bases, J lost 2 bases, and 7 bases stayed unmatched. Germline lookup yields CDR1 SNHLY and CDR2 FYNNEI. CDR3 coding DNA: TGTGCCAGCATCATAGCGGGGGCCGCCACAGATACGCAGTATTTT. This encodes CASIIAGAATDTQYF. The full variable domain, with the rest looked up from reference TRBV2 and TRBJ2-3, is EPEVTQTPSHQVTQMGQEVILRCVPISNHLYFYWYRQILGQKVEFLVSFYNNEISEKSEIFDDQFSVERPDGSNFTLKIRSTKLEDSAMYFCASIIAGAATDTQYFGPGTRLTVL.

The chain uses TRBV6-2 or TRBV6-3 and TRBJ2-3; D is unresolved. Trimming stripped 4 bases from V and 13 bases from J, with 18 bases between. The CDR3 consists of 13 residues. Germline V gene sequence: CDR1 MNHEY, CDR2 SVGEGT. CDR3 amino acids: CASSSVRRPDKYF. The CDR3 DNA sequence: TGTGCCAGCAGTTCCGTAAGGAGACCGGATAAGTATTTT.

This clonotype has only a few counts. This sequence joins TRBV7-8 and TRBJ2-7; 8 positions agree with TRBD1. After removal of 2 bases from V and 4 bases from J, the junction contained 7 bases not matched to a gene. The CDR3 extends over 15 amino acids. Germline CDR1 reads SGHVS; CDR2 reads FQNEAQ. The CDR3 nucleotides are TGTGCCAGCAGCTTACTTGGACAGGGTGGATACGAGCAGTACGTC. The encoded protein is CASSLLGQGGYEQYV.

The gene calls are TRBV6-5 and TRBJ1-2; D might be TRBD1 (6 bases). CDR1 is MNHEY and CDR2 is SVGAGI in the germline V gene. The V and J ends lost 6 bases and 6 bases respectively, with 17 bases between them. CDR3 length: 14 residues. The CDR3 loop is CASSSTGPGNGYTF. In nucleotides, the CDR3 is TGTGCCAGCAGCTCTACAGGGCCGGGAAATGGCTACACCTTC.

This clonotype was observed a handful of times. The junction differs from germline at one of its ends, possibly a read error. CDR3 in DNA: TGTGCCAGCAGTTTTGGTCTAGCGGGGTACGGGCAGTACTTC. Protein sequence: CASSFGLAGYGQYF. The chain is built from TRBV12-3 or TRBV12-4 and TRBJ2-7, with 9 bases identical to TRBD2. The CDR3 extends over 14 amino acids.